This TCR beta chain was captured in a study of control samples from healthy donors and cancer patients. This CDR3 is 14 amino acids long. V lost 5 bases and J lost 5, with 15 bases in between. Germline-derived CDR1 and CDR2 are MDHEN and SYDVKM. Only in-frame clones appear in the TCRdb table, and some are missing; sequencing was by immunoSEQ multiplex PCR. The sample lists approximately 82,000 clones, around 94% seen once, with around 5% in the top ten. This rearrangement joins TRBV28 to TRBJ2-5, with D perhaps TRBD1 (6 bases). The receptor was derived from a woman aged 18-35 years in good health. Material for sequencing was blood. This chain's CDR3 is CASSTRTGSETQYF. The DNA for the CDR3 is TGTGCCAGCAGTACGAGAACAGGGTCGGAGACCCAGTACTTC.